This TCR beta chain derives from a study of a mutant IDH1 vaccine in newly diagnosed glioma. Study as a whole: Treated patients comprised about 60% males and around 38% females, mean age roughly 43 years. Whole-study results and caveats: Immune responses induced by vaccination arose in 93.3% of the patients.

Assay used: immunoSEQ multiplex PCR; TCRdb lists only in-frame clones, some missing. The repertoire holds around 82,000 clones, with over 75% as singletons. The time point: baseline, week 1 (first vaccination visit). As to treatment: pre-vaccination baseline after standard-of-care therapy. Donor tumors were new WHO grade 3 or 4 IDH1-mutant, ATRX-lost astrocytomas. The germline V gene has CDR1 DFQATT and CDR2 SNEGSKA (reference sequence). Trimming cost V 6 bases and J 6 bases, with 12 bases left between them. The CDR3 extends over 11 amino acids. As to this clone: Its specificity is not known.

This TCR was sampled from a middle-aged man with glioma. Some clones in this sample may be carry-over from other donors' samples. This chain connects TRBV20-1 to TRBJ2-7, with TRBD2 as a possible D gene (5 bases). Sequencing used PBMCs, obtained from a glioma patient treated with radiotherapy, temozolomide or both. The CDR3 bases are TGCAGTGCCTTACTAGTTCGCGAGCAGTACTTC. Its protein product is CSALLVREQYF.